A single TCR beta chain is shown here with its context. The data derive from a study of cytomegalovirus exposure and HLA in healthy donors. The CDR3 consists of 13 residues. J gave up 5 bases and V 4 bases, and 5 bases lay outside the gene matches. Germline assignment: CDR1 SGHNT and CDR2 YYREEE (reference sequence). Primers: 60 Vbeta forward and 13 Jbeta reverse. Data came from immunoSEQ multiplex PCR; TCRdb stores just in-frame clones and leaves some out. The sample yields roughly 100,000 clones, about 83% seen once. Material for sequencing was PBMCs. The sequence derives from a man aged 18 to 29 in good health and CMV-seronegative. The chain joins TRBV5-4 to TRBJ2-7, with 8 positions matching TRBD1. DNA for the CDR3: TGTGCCAGCAGCCTGGACAGGGCCGACGAGCAGTACTTC. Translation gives CASSLDRADEQYF.